Included here is one T cell receptor beta chain sequence, with context. This clonotype appeared many times. Its target antigen remains unknown. Base qualities are not recorded, but no much larger clone differs from it by a single base. The listed sequencing device is Illumina HiSeq 2500. Superscript III and a set of TRAV- and TRBV-specific primers were used to synthesize first-strand cDNA, so that both TCRalpha and TCRbeta chains were covered. TCRs were amplified for about 18 PCR cycles with Phusion, using a constant-region primer paired with the adapter attached to the V primers. Isolated mRNA was amplified with the MessageAmp II aRNA Amplification Kit, using an approximately 17-hour in vitro transcription at 37°C. mRNA for TCR sequencing was isolated with the Dynabeads mRNA DIRECT Purification Kit. Indexed Illumina adapters were added in a second Phusion PCR of approximately 27 cycles, after which AMPure XP beads were used to purify the products. As for the authors' bioinformatics: Using custom Perl scripts, TCR sequences that encoded the same protein were pooled, out-of-frame sequences were dropped, and the abundance of each clonotype was calculated. The analysis excluded TCR sequences that were supported by just one read. Shannon entropy, Gini index, clonality, richness, and the frequency of TCRs shared between repertoires were included as repertoire metrics. The raw public reads went through TCRdb reprocessing: fastp at Q25, MiXCR clone calling, in-frame beta chains kept. CDR3 protein sequences are deduplicated, and each keeps its most common genes and DNA. For this entry, the V and J calls and clone size follow TCRdb and not the study's own pipeline. The sample has 95,000 to 100,000 distinct CDR3 sequences on record, around 20% of them singletons. The ten largest make up approximately 4% of the sample.

Sample time point, as interpreted from the label and publication: after trial treatment. According to the study, the label for this sample's treatment or condition signals: LDRT plus nivolumab, ipilimumab, low-dose cyclophosphamide and aspirin (RACIN trial). Donors were enrolled in RACIN, a single-arm phase I dose-escalation trial in which nivolumab, ipilimumab, aspirin, low-dose cyclophosphamide and low-dose radiotherapy were combined. Eligible patients had advanced, TIL-negative solid tumors. The data were taken from a study of low-dose radiotherapy and immunotherapy resistance in tumors (dated by TCRdb to between 2021 and 2024). Background on the whole study: Patients in Cohort 1 were given 0.5 Gy per fraction every 2 weeks, and the prescribed total PTV dose was 6.5 Gy. Cohort 2 received 1 Gy per fraction every two weeks, with a total of 13 Gy over 26 weeks. Nivolumab was administered intravenously as a 240 mg flat dose every two weeks, and ipilimumab was administered intravenously at 1 mg/kg every six weeks. Cyclophosphamide 200 mg/m2 was given intravenously every two weeks, one day before each radiation and immunotherapy administration. Patients took aspirin 300 mg orally once daily for four cycles, starting on cycle 1 day 1. No randomization into treatment groups was done for the people taking part in the trial. The translational analysis covered eight patients: three from the first dose cohort and the first five from the second dose cohort.

Taken from cysteine to phenylalanine, the CDR3 has 16 residues. Here the CDR3 DNA is all that survives: 48 bases in frame from base 1. Looking up the germline V gene yields CDR1 WSHSY and CDR2 SAAADI. V and J lose 3 bases and 5 bases, and a span of 20 bases separates them. The receptor chain draws on TRBV10-2 and TRBJ2-7; the D segment may tentatively be TRBD1 or TRBD2, each giving 6 matched bases. The sequence came from a male donor with prostate cancer. Sequences were derived from PBMCs, sampled after low-dose radiotherapy plus immunotherapy. The DNA reads as follows: TGCGCCAGCAGTGACATGTGGGGGGCCCAGAAACACGAGCAGTACTTC. This sequence encodes CASSDMWGAQKHEQYF.